This T cell receptor (beta chain) was profiled in a study of prognosis after radiotherapy for stage I lung cancer. About the research overall: Stage I non-small cell lung cancer patients were enrolled between April 2018 and January 2019.

Two-round multiplex PCR amplified TCR beta CDR3 from genomic DNA. Primers (each specific to one TRBV or TRBJ gene) were used in first-round PCR. TCRdb ran MiXCR on the multiplex PCR reads and lists one entry per CDR3 protein. The sample records under 75,000 distinct CDR3 sequences, 26% being singletons. The CDR3 totals 16 residues. Other malignancies, prior chemotherapy and prior radiotherapy were absent in all patients, each of whom was node-negative on CT and PET/CT. Comment on this clonotype: One junction end does not reproduce the germline sequence, and a read error may be involved.

The sequencing used PBMCs, collected before or after stereotactic body radiation therapy (not recorded which). The sequence was collected from a donor aged 50 or older with non-small cell lung cancer. The chain combines TRBV12-3 or TRBV12-4 with TRBJ2-3; 8 nucleotides match TRBD2. DNA of the CDR3: TGTGCCAGCAGCCCCCGGGGGGGGCGAAGCAAAGATGCGCAGTATTTT. It yields the protein CASSPRGGRSKDAQYF.